This record concerns one T cell receptor (beta chain) sequence. It lacks a known antigen. Base quality data are lacking; no much larger clone is found one base away. The data originate from a study of T cell responses to AZD1222 COVID-19 vaccine (dated by TCRdb to the early 2020s). Study-wide context: AZD1222 recipients with second doses at about 4 weeks or about 12 weeks were pooled, because spike-specific TCR depth and breadth did not differ between schedules. A total of around 240 trial participants underwent TCR sequencing, of whom some 210 received two doses of AZD1222 and approximately 25 received two doses of the MenACWY control vaccine. Trial participants were enrolled into age subgroups of 18-55, 56-69 and 70-plus years, which contained about 160, 30 and 59 TCR-sequenced participants, respectively.

Overall study results and their limits: The whole spike protein was spanned by vaccine-associated CD4 TCRs, and dominant responses were seen in regions 160-218 and 743-854. Spike-specific TCR breadth and depth rose significantly after two AZD1222 doses compared with day 0 and with MenACWY recipients. Conclusions about previously exposed vaccinees are limited, since just a handful of AZD1222 recipients were seropositive for SARS-CoV-2 at baseline. Because no day 14 peak-response samples were available, repertoires were characterized only after the peak T cell response. In the small 56-69-year group, the increase in depth fell short of significance, most likely because of low power. Participants were mostly white British, with more females than males. The authors suggested clonal diversity may have been underestimated. Nearly half of unique spike-specific TCRs reportedly recognized epitopes outside regions mutated in the B.1.351 and B.1.1.7 variants.

V loses 6 bases at its end and J loses 6 bases; junction bases beyond the gene matches: 6. Measured from the cysteine to the phenylalanine, the CDR3 is 13 residues long. Here the CDR3 DNA is all that survives: 39 bases in frame from base 1. CDR1 and CDR2, looked up from the germline V gene, are WSHSY and SAAADI. The CDR3 regions of human TCRbeta chains were analyzed by immunosequencing. The authors' analysis ran thus. TCRs in the repertoires were matched against a reference library of SARS-CoV-2-specific TCRs that had been generated with the MIRA antigen-specificity platform. Breadth was defined as the fraction of unique TCRs that were SARS-CoV-2-associated. Depth was defined as the fraction of total T cells that were SARS-CoV-2-associated. Using the MIRA data, each spike-specific TCR was assigned both to the spike region to which the TCR was reactive and to a CD4 or CD8 class. Log10-transformed breadth and depth values were compared by one-way ANOVA with Sidak's multiple comparisons tests. What TCRdb holds here is the immuneACCESS table cut down to in-frame rearrangements. Part of the clones is not present; checked against another copy, under half of the missing clones reflect an unresolved V gene, and the others are unexplained. V and J calls and clone size come straight from that table; D and trimming were deduced from the DNA. A total of 100,000 to 150,000 clones appear in this sample, about 91% of them only once. Of the sample, 4% to 5.5% is held by the ten largest clones.

The meaning of the sample's time point label: baseline before first vaccination. Vaccinee samples were obtained from the UK trials COV001 and COV002, which included a single-blind randomized controlled phase 2/3 trial of AZD1222 (ChAdOx1 nCoV-19) in healthy adults. For TCRbeta chain sequencing, PBMC samples were collected from trial participants at day 0 and at day 28 after the second dose. Recombination connected TRBV10-2 to TRBJ2-7; 9 nucleotides in the junction match TRBD1. The source was peripheral blood, collected on day 0 of AZD1222 vaccination. The clonotype originates from an adult in good health. In nucleotide form, the sequence is TGCGCCAGCAGCTGGACAGGGGTCGGCGAGCAGTACTTC. Translated, this gives CASSWTGVGEQYF.